The rows below give T cell receptor beta chains drawn from one sample of a study of T cell changes during pregnancy in multiple sclerosis. Generated by immunoSEQ multiplex PCR, the TCRdb table keeps only in-frame clones and is missing some. The sample has 90,000 or so clones; about 94% are singletons. The input for sequencing was peripheral blood, taken after pregnancy. All receptors derive from a female donor in good health, enrolled as a control in a pregnancy study. Each CDR3 is given with its conserved first and last residue. D genes are given only for firm matches. Clone size is given for some rows only: seen once, a few or many times, or a class if the clone is expanded.

V gene: TRBV9
D gene: .
clone size: .
J gene: TRBJ2-2
CDR3 DNA: TGTGCCAGCAGCGTAATGGGGACTAACACCGGGGAGCTGTTTTTT
CDR3 protein: CASSVMGTNTGELFF

V gene: TRBV19
D gene: TRBD1
clone size: .
J gene: TRBJ2-3
CDR3 DNA: TGTGCCAGTAGACTCCGGGACAGGGGCGCAGATACGCAGTATTTT
CDR3 protein: CASRLRDRGADTQYF

V gene: TRBV7-9
D gene: TRBD2
clone size: .
J gene: TRBJ2-1
CDR3 DNA: TGTGCCAGCAGCTTAGGGGCTAGCGGGTTGAACAATGAGCAGTTCTTC
CDR3 protein: CASSLGASGLNNEQFF

V gene: TRBV7-7
D gene: .
clone size: .
J gene: TRBJ2-5
CDR3 DNA: TGTGCCAGCAGCCCAGTCACTACAGAGACCCAGTACTTC
CDR3 protein: CASSPVTTETQYF

V gene: TRBV6-6
D gene: .
clone size: .
J gene: TRBJ1-2
CDR3 DNA: TGTGCCAGCAGTTATATGAACGGAGGAGATTATGGCTACACCTTC
CDR3 protein: CASSYMNGGDYGYTF

V gene: TRBV9
D gene: TRBD1
clone size: .
J gene: TRBJ1-5
CDR3 DNA: TGTGCCAGCAGCCCAGGGGGGCCACATAGCAATCAGCCCCAGCATTTT
CDR3 protein: CASSPGGPHSNQPQHF

V gene: TRBV4-1
D gene: TRBD1
clone size: few
J gene: TRBJ1-1
CDR3 DNA: TGCGCCAGCAGCCAAGATACAGGGGGGACTGAAGCTTTCTTT
CDR3 protein: CASSQDTGGTEAFF

V gene: TRBV7-9
D gene: TRBD1
clone size: .
J gene: TRBJ1-1
CDR3 DNA: TGTGCCAGCAGCTTAGAGGGGGCCACACTGAAAGCTTTCTTT
CDR3 protein: CASSLEGATLKAFF

V gene: TRBV5-6
D gene: TRBD1
clone size: .
J gene: TRBJ1-2
CDR3 DNA: TGTGCCAGCAGCTCAGGGGGTGAAGGCTATGGCTACACCTTC
CDR3 protein: CASSSGGEGYGYTF

V gene: TRBV29-1
D gene: TRBD2
clone size: once
J gene: TRBJ2-7
CDR3 DNA: TGCAGCGCTAGCGGGAGGGCGGACGAGCAGTACTTC
CDR3 protein: CSASGRADEQYF

V gene: TRBV5-1
D gene: .
clone size: .
J gene: TRBJ2-5
CDR3 DNA: TGCGCCAGCAGCGCGCAGGGTTCAGAGACCCAGTACTTC
CDR3 protein: CASSAQGSETQYF

V gene: TRBV5-5
D gene: .
clone size: .
J gene: TRBJ2-3
CDR3 DNA: TGTGCCAGCAGCTTGCAGGGTGTAGATACGCAGTATTTT
CDR3 protein: CASSLQGVDTQYF

V gene: TRBV6-4
D gene: .
clone size: .
J gene: TRBJ2-7
CDR3 DNA: TGTGCCAGCAGTGTATGGGAGCGCACCTACGAGCAGTACTTC
CDR3 protein: CASSVWERTYEQYF

V gene: TRBV9
D gene: .
clone size: .
J gene: TRBJ2-7
CDR3 DNA: TGTGCCAGCAGCGTAGGAGCAGGGGCCGGCGAGCAGTACTTC
CDR3 protein: CASSVGAGAGEQYF

V gene: TRBV6-1
D gene: TRBD1
clone size: .
J gene: TRBJ1-1
CDR3 DNA: TGTGCCAGCAGGACAGGGGGCACGGCTGAAGCTTTCTTT
CDR3 protein: CASRTGGTAEAFF

V gene: TRBV5-1
D gene: .
clone size: .
J gene: TRBJ2-3
CDR3 DNA: TGCGCCAGCAGCTTGGGAAACCAGGAGCCGGGGAACACAGATACGCAGTATTTT
CDR3 protein: CASSLGNQEPGNTDTQYF

V gene: TRBV29-1
D gene: .
clone size: .
J gene: TRBJ2-7
CDR3 DNA: TGCAGCGTTGAAGACCCCGCGGCCTACGAGCAGTACTTC
CDR3 protein: CSVEDPAAYEQYF

V gene: TRBV5-1
D gene: TRBD2
clone size: .
J gene: TRBJ2-5
CDR3 DNA: TGCGCCAGCAGCCCCCAGGTGGTAGCGGGGGGAGAGACCCAGTACTTC
CDR3 protein: CASSPQVVAGGETQYF

V gene: TRBV2
D gene: TRBD2
clone size: .
J gene: TRBJ2-7
CDR3 DNA: TGTGCCAGCACGCTAGCGGGTACATCCTACGAGCAGTACTTC
CDR3 protein: CASTLAGTSYEQYF

V gene: TRBV27
D gene: TRBD2
clone size: .
J gene: TRBJ2-3
CDR3 DNA: TGTGCCAGCAGTTCGGCGACTAGCGGCACCACAGATACGCAGTATTTT
CDR3 protein: CASSSATSGTTDTQYF

V gene: TRBV25-1
D gene: .
clone size: .
J gene: TRBJ1-1
CDR3 DNA: TGTGCCAGCAGTGAATATAGCAGCCGGGGATATGAAACTGAAGCTTTCTTT
CDR3 protein: CASSEYSSRGYETEAFF

V gene: TRBV28
D gene: TRBD1
clone size: .
J gene: TRBJ2-7
CDR3 DNA: TGTGCCAGCGGGACAGGGGGACGGGAGCAGTACTTC
CDR3 protein: CASGTGGREQYF

V gene: TRBV7-8
D gene: TRBD2
clone size: .
J gene: TRBJ2-7
CDR3 DNA: TGTGCCAGCAGCTCCACCTTAGGGAGGGGTACTGGCGAGCAGTACTTC
CDR3 protein: CASSSTLGRGTGEQYF

V gene: TRBV6-5
D gene: .
clone size: .
J gene: TRBJ1-2
CDR3 DNA: TGTGCCAGCAGTTACCGGCTCGGGTATGGCTACACCTTC
CDR3 protein: CASSYRLGYGYTF

V gene: TRBV5-4
D gene: TRBD1
clone size: .
J gene: TRBJ2-7
CDR3 DNA: TGTGCCAGCAGCAGGACAACCGGGACAGTAACCTACGAGCAGTACTTC
CDR3 protein: CASSRTTGTVTYEQYF

V gene: TRBV7-8
D gene: .
clone size: once
J gene: TRBJ1-1
CDR3 DNA: TGTGCCAGCAGTGGTTCAGTTTGGCGGGACACTGAAGCTTTCTTT
CDR3 protein: CASSGSVWRDTEAFF

V gene: TRBV14
D gene: .
clone size: .
J gene: TRBJ2-7
CDR3 DNA: TGTGCCAGCAGCCATAAATTCGGGTATCGGGGAAGCTCCTACGAGCAGTACTTC
CDR3 protein: CASSHKFGYRGSSYEQYF

V gene: TRBV5-6
D gene: TRBD2
clone size: .
J gene: TRBJ2-7
CDR3 DNA: TGTGCCAGCAGCACGGGGACTAGGGGGTACGAGCAGTACTTC
CDR3 protein: CASSTGTRGYEQYF

V gene: TRBV19
D gene: TRBD2
clone size: .
J gene: TRBJ2-1
CDR3 DNA: TGTGCCAGTAGTCAGGGACTTCTAAGCGGGGATGAGCAGTTCTTC
CDR3 protein: CASSQGLLSGDEQFF

V gene: TRBV2
D gene: TRBD1
clone size: .
J gene: TRBJ1-2
CDR3 DNA: TGTGCCAGAGAGGGACAGTTTTCCTCCTCAGGGGGCTACACCTTC
CDR3 protein: CAREGQFSSSGGYTF

V gene: TRBV4-1
D gene: .
clone size: .
J gene: TRBJ2-7
CDR3 DNA: TGCGCCAGCAGCCAATTGGCAGGGAACTACGAGCAGTACTTC
CDR3 protein: CASSQLAGNYEQYF

V gene: TRBV28
D gene: .
clone size: .
J gene: TRBJ1-2
CDR3 DNA: TGTGCCAGCAGTTTCGGACAGTTCTATGGCTACACCTTC
CDR3 protein: CASSFGQFYGYTF

V gene: TRBV10-2
D gene: TRBD2
clone size: .
J gene: TRBJ2-5
CDR3 DNA: TGCGCCAGCGGGACTAGCGGGAGGGGGGGAGAGACCCAGTACTTC
CDR3 protein: CASGTSGRGGETQYF

V gene: TRBV19
D gene: .
clone size: .
J gene: TRBJ1-1
CDR3 DNA: TGTGCCAGTAGTATTCCCCTTACAGCCGCCACTGAAGCTTTCTTT
CDR3 protein: CASSIPLTAATEAFF